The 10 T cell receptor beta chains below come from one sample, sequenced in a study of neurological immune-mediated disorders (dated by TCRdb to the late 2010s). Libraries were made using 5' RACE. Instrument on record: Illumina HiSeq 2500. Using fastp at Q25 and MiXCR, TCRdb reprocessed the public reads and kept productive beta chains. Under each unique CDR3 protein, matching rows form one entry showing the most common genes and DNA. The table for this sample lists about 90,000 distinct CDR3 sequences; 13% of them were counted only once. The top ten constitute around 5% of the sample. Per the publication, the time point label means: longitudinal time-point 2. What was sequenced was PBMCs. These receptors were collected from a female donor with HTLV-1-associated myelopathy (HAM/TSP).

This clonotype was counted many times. CDR3 sequence: CASSPPWAGDRNSPLHF. For the CDR3, the DNA is TGCGCCAGCAGCCCGCCCTGGGCAGGGGACCGTAATTCACCCCTCCACTTT. This chain joins TRBV4-1 and TRBJ1-6, with D possibly being TRBD1 (6 bases). This CDR3 region has 17 residues. V was cut by 4 bases and J by 6 bases, with 19 bases left in between. CDR1 is MGHRA, CDR2 YSYEKL, per germline.

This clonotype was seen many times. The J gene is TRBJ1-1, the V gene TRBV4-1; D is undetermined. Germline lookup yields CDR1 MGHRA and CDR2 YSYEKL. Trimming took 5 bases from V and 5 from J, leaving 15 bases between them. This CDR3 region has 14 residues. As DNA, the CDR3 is TGCGCCAGCAGCTTCCAGATGCCCGGGACTGAAGCTTTCTTT. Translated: CASSFQMPGTEAFF.

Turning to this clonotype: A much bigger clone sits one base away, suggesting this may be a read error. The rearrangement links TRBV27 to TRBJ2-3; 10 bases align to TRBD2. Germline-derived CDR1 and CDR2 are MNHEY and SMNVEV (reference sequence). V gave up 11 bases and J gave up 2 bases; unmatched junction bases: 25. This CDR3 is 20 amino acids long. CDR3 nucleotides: TGTGCCTGCAAACTAAGTGGAGCGGGGGGGTACACACCATTCACAGATACGCAGTATTTT. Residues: CACKLSGAGGYTPFTDTQYF.

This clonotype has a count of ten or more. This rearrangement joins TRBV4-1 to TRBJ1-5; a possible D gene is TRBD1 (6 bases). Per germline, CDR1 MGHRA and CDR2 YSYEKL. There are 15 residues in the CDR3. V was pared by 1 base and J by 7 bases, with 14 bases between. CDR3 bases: TGCGCCAGCAGCCAAGTAGGGGGGACCAGCCAGCCCCAGCATTTT. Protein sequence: CASSQVGGTSQPQHF.

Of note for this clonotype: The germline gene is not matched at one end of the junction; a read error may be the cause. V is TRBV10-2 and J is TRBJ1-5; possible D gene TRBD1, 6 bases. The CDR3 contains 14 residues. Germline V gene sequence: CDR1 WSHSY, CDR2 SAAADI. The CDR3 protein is CASSESTGSQPHHF. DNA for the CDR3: TGCGCCAGCAGTGAGTCAACAGGGAGTCAACCCCATCATTTT.

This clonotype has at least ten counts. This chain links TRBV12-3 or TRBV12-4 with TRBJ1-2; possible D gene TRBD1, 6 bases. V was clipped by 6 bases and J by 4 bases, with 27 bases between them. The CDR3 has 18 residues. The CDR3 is CASRIGRGAVQFFYGYTF. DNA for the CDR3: TGTGCCAGCAGAATCGGGAGGGGGGCCGTTCAATTCTTCTATGGCTACACCTTC.

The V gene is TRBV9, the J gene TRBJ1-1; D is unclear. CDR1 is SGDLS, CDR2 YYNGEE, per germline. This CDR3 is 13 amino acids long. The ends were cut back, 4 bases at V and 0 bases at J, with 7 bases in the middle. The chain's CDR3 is CASSPGLNTEAFF. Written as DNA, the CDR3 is TGTGCCAGCAGCCCGGGCCTGAACACTGAAGCTTTCTTT.

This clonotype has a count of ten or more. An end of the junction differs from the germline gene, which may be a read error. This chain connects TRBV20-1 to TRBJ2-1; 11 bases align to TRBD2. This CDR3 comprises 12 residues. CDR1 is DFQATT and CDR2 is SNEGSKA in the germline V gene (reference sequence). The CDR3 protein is CSASRPGLAVGF. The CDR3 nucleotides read TGCAGTGCTAGTCGACCGGGACTAGCGGTCGGATTC.

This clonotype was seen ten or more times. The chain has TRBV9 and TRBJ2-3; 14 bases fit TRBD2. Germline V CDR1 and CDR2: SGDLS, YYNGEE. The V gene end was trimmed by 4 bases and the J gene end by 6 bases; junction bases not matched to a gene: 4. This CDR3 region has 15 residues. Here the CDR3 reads CASSQTSGGADTQYF. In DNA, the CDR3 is TGTGCCAGCAGCCAGACTAGCGGGGGGGCGGATACGCAGTATTTT.

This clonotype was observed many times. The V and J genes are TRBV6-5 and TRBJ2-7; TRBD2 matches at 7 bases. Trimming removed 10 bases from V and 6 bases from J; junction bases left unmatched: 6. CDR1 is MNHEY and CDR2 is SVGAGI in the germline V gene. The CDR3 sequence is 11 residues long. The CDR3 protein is CATSRGVEQYF. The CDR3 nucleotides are TGTGCCACCTCCCGGGGGGTCGAGCAGTACTTC.